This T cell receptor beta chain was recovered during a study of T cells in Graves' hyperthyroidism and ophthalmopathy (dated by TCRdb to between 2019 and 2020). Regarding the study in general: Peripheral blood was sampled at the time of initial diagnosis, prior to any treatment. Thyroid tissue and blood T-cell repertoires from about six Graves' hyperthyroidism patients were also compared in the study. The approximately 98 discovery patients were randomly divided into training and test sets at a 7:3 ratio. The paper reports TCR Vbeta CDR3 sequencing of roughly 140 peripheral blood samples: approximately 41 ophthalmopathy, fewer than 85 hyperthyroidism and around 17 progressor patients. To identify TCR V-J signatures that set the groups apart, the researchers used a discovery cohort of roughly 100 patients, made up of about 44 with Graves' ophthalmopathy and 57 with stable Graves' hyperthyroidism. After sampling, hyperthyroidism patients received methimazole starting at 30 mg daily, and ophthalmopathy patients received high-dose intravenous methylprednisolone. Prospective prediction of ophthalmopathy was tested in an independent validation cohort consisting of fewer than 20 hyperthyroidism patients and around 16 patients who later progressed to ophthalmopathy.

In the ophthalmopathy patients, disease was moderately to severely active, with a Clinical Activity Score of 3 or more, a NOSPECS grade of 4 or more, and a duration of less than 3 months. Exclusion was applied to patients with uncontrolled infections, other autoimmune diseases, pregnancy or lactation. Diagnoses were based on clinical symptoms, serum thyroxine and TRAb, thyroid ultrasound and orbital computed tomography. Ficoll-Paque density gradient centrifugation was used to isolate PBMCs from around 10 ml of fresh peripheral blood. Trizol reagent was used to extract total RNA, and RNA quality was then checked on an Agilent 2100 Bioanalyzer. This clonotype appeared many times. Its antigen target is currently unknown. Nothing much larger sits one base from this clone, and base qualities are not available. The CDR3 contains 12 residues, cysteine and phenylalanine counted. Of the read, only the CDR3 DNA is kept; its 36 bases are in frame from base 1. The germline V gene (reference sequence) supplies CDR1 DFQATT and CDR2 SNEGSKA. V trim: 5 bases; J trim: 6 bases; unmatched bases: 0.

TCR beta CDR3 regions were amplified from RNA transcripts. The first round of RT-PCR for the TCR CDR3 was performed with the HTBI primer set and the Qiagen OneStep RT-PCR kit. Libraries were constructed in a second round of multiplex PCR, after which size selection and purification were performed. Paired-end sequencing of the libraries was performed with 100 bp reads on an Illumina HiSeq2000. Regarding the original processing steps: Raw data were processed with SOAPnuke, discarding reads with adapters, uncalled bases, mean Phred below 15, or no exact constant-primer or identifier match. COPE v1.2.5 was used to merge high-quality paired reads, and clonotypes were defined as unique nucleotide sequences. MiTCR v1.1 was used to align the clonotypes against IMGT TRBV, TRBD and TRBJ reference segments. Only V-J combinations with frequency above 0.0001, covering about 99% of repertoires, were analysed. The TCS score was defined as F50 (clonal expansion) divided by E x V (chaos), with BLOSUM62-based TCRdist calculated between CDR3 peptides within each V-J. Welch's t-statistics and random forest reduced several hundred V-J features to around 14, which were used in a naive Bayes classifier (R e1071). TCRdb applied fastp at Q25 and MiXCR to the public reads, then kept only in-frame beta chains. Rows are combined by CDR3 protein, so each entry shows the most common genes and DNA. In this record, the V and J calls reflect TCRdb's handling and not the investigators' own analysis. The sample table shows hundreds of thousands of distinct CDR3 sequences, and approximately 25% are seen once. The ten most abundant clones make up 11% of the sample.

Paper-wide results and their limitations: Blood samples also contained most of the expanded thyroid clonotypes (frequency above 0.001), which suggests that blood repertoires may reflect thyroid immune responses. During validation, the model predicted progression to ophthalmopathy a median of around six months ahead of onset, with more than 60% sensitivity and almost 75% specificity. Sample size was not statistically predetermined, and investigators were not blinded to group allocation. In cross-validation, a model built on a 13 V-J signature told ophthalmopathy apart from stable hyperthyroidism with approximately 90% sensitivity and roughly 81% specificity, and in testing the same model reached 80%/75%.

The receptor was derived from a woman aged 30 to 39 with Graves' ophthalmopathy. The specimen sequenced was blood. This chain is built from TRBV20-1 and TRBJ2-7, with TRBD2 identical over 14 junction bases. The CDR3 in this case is CSAGLAGGEQYF. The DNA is TGCAGTGCTGGACTAGCGGGGGGCGAGCAGTACTTC.